The entry below describes one TCR beta chain. A few counts support this clonotype. Its antigen has not been determined. The input lacks base qualities; no much larger clone sits a single base away. Explained via the paper, the treatment or condition label denotes: in vitro stimulation with specific CMV peptide epitopes to enrich CMV-specific T cells. The sample belongs to a study of T cell repertoires in cytomegalovirus infection (dated by TCRdb to about 2019). The study in broad terms: Alongside well-studied HLA-B-restricted epitopes, the peptide stimulations were aimed at recently identified HLA-C-restricted CMV epitopes, whose presentation resists viral immunomodulation. Donor HLA type was relevant to the analysis, as public TCR beta signatures indicated carriage of CMV infection together with the matching HLA type.

What the work shows at the level of the full study, not this receptor alone: In both this cohort and an independent cohort of 350 to 400 donors, the cumulative frequency of public TCR beta family members distinguished carriers of CMV infection plus the relevant HLA type. The ex vivo response was dominated by HLA-C-restricted CMV-specific TCR beta clonotypes, and the single most frequent clonotype in two of eight donors was supplied by these HLA-C-restricted clonotypes.

Based on the germline V gene, the CDR1 and CDR2 sequences are SGHDT and YYEEEE. The CDR3 covers 14 residues, taking in both the cysteine and the phenylalanine. The retained sequence is limited to the CDR3, 42 bases, with the frame set at the first base. V is cut by 4 bases and J by 4 bases, and the space between the germline ends is 14 bases. The sample was run on an Illumina HiSeq 1500. The raw public data were reprocessed by TCRdb itself: fastp quality trimming at Q25, MiXCR clonotype calling, in-frame beta chains only. CDR3 protein duplicates are merged, each entry listing the most common genes and DNA. In this sample the table shows 310,000 or so distinct CDR3 sequences, about 25% of which occur a single time. Jointly, the top ten make up about an eighth of the sample.

Recombination joined TRBV5-6 with TRBJ1-1; the D segment cannot be called with confidence. The sequences come from cultured PBMCs, collected from culture after CMV antigen stimulation. This TCR was sampled from a human donor in good health (CMV status not recorded). Some clones in this sample may be carry-over from other donors' samples. At the DNA level, the sequence is TGTGCCAGCAGCACCATAGGAGGATCCACTGAAGCTTTCTTT. Its product reads: CASSTIGGSTEAFF.